Below are 9 T cell receptor beta chains sequenced from a single sample in a study of CD8 T cells in ankylosing spondylitis (dated by TCRdb to 2016 to 2017). To prepare the library, 5' RACE was applied. Sequencing was carried out with an Illumina HiSeq 2500. TCRdb's own reprocessing of the public reads used fastp at Q25 and MiXCR and kept productive beta chains. Entries that share a CDR3 protein sequence are merged under the most common genes and DNA. The sample table contains roughly 180,000 distinct CDR3 sequences; only one count was recorded for 9.5% to 15% of them. Jointly, the top ten make up about 15% of the sample. Sequencing was performed on blood, either unsorted or a sorted T cell fraction (not recorded which). These TCRs come from a male donor with ankylosing spondylitis or in good health (not recorded which).

V gene TRBV20-1 combines with J gene TRBJ2-1, with D perhaps TRBD1 (6 bases). Germline V lookup: CDR1 DFQATT, CDR2 SNEGSKA (reference sequence). The CDR3 sequence is 16 residues long. Trimming pared 3 bases from V and 6 bases from J, leaving 21 bases between. In DNA form, the CDR3 reads TGCAGTGCTAGGACGCATGAGGGGGAAGGGGCCAATGAGCAGTTCTTC. Encoded protein: CSARTHEGEGANEQFF.

The V gene is TRBV12-3 or TRBV12-4, the J gene TRBJ2-1; TRBD1 aligns across 7 bases. V was clipped by 6 bases and J by 10 bases; unmatched bases: 6. The CDR3 sequence is 12 residues long. The CDR3 loop reads CASRPTGMEQFF. CDR3 DNA: TGTGCCAGCAGGCCGACAGGGATGGAGCAGTTCTTC.

This clonotype turned up a few times. CDR3 region: CASSLTRDYTSGELFF. The DNA of the CDR3 is TGCGCCAGCAGCTTGACCCGGGACTATACGTCCGGGGAGCTGTTTTTT. The chain combines TRBV5-1 with TRBJ2-2, with 7 bases lining up with TRBD2. The CDR3 spans 16 residues. CDR1 is SGHRS, CDR2 YFSETQ, per germline. V trimming: 1 base; J trimming: 6 bases; junction bases outside the gene matches: 9.

V gene TRBV10-3 combines with J gene TRBJ2-1; the match to TRBD1 covers 8 bases. Germline assignment: CDR1 ENHRY and CDR2 SYGVKD. The CDR3 is made up of 18 amino acids. V dropped 0 bases and J dropped 4; count of bases not matched to a gene: 11. CDR3 in DNA: TGTGCCATCAGTGAGTCCGGGACAGGAGTTTTGCCTTACAATGAGCAGTTCTTC. Translation: CAISESGTGVLPYNEQFF.

The chain is built from TRBV21-1 and TRBJ1-1; the table's D call of TRBD1 was not tested on the DNA. TRBV21-1 is designated a pseudogene. CDR3 size: 15 residues. CDR3 sequence (DNA): TGTGCCAGCAGCAGACCCCTGGTACCGAACACTGAAGCTTTCTTT. Protein: CASSRPLVPNTEAFF.

The rearrangement links TRBV6-1 to TRBJ2-2; D may be TRBD1 (6 bases). The germline V and J ends were trimmed by 6 bases and 0 bases, with 14 bases remaining between them. Germline lookup yields CDR1 MNHNS and CDR2 SASEGT. The CDR3 is made up of 16 amino acids. The DNA for the CDR3 is TGTGCCAGCAGCCCTCAGGGGCTCGCGAACACCGGGGAGCTGTTTTTT. It is translated as CASSPQGLANTGELFF.

This clonotype was found a few times. V is TRBV4-1 and J is TRBJ1-3; no clear D. The CDR3 length is 15 residues. V was shortened by 6 bases and J by 0 bases, with 12 bases between the two germline ends. Germline CDR1 reads MGHRA; CDR2 reads YSYEKL. The CDR3 is CASRSGIHSGNTIYF. In DNA, the CDR3 is TGCGCCAGCAGAAGCGGGATCCACTCTGGAAACACCATATATTTT.

This clonotype was seen more than once but under ten times. The chain recombines TRBV3-1 with TRBJ2-2, with D tentatively TRBD1 (5 bases). V lost 1 base to trimming and J lost 0 bases, with 9 bases between them. CDR1 and CDR2 from the germline V gene are LGHDT and YNNKEL (reference sequence). This CDR3 region has 16 residues. As DNA, the CDR3 is TGTGCCAGCAGCCAAGTAGGCAGGGCGAACACCGGGGAGCTGTTTTTT. Translating gives CASSQVGRANTGELFF.

This chain joins TRBV12-3 or TRBV12-4 and TRBJ2-7; tentatively, D is TRBD1 or TRBD2 (5 bases each). The CDR3 runs to 14 residues. The V and J ends lost 7 bases and 0 bases respectively, with 13 bases between them. This CDR3 is CASTGDGRSYEQYF. The DNA for the CDR3 is TGTGCCAGCACCGGGGACGGGCGCTCCTACGAGCAGTACTTC.